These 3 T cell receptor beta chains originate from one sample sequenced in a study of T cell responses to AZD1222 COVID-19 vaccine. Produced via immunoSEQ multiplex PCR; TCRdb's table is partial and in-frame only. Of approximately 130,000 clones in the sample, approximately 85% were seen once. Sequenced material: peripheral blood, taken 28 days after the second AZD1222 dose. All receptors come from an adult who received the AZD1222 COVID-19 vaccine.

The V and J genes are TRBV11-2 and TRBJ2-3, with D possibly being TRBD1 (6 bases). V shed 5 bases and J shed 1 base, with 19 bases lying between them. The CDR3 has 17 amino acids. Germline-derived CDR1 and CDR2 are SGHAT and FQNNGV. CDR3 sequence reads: CASSPIFRDTGTDTQYF. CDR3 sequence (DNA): TGTGCCAGCAGCCCTATATTCCGGGACACAGGCACAGATACGCAGTATTTT. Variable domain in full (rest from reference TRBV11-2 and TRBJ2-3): EAGVAQSPRYKIIEKRQSVAFWCNPISGHATLYWYQQILGQGPKLLIQFQNNGVVDDSQLPKDRFSAERLKGVDSTLKIQPAKLEDSAVYLCASSPIFRDTGTDTQYFGPGTRLTVL.

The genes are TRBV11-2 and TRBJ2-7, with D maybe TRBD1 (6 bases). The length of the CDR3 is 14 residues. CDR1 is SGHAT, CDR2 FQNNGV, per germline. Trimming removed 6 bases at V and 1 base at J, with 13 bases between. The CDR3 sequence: CASSETGRSYEQYF. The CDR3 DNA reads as TGTGCCAGCAGTGAAACAGGGCGATCCTACGAGCAGTACTTC.

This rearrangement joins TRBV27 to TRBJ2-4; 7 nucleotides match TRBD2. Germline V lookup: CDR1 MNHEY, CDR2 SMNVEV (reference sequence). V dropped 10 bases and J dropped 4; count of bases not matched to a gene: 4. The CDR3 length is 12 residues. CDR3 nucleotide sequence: TGTGCCACCGGGGGGTCTAAAAACATTCAGTACTTC. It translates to CATGGSKNIQYF.